What follows are 7 T cell receptor beta chains derived from one specimen sequenced in a study of blood T cell repertoires in COVID-19. Here immunoSEQ multiplex PCR was the method, and the copy in TCRdb shows in-frame clones only, minus some. The table includes 150,000 or so clones, roughly 87% detected once. Sequencing was carried out using PBMCs or T cells enriched from blood (not recorded which). The receptors originated from a human donor with acute COVID-19. The donor label of this sample is uncertain.

The gene calls are TRBV6-5 and TRBJ2-2; 7 nucleotides align to TRBD1. V dropped 11 bases and J dropped 7; count of bases not matched to a gene: 13. The CDR3 length is 14 residues. Germline V lookup: CDR1 MNHEY, CDR2 SVGAGI. The CDR3 loop reads CASGGQTLDGELFF. Written as DNA, the CDR3 is TGTGCCTCTGGGGGACAGACCCTGGACGGGGAGCTGTTTTTT.

The V gene is TRBV5-1, the J gene TRBJ2-5; maybe TRBD1 (5 bases). The V gene's germline CDR1 is SGHRS and CDR2 YFSETQ. CDR3 length equals 13 residues. The germline V and J ends were trimmed by 5 bases and 5 bases, with 13 bases remaining between them. The CDR3 protein is CASRPTSGETQYF. In DNA, the CDR3 is TGCGCCAGCAGACCGACATCAGGGGAGACCCAGTACTTC.

This chain links TRBV18 with TRBJ2-4, with unresolved D. Between the trimmed V and J ends, which lost 6 bases and 2 bases, there was a span of 11 bases. Germline V gene sequence: CDR1 KGHSH, CDR2 LQKENI. There are 14 residues in the CDR3. The CDR3 reads CASSLSGSKNIQYF. The CDR3 DNA sequence: TGTGCCAGCTCTTTGTCAGGTTCCAAAAACATTCAGTACTTC.

The rearrangement uses TRBV3-1 (or the pseudogene TRBV3-2) and TRBJ2-1, with 11 bases matching TRBD2. J was trimmed by 5 bases and V by 3 bases; bases with no gene match: 6. The CDR3 sequence is 16 residues long. Per the germline V gene, CDR1 is LGHDT and CDR2 is YNNKEL (reference sequence). The DNA of the CDR3 is TGTGCCAGCAGCCACCCGACTAGCGGGGTAAACAATGAGCAGTTCTTC. Its translation is CASSHPTSGVNNEQFF.

This clone showed up just once. V gene TRBV5-6 combines with J gene TRBJ2-5, with a tentative D call TRBD1 (5 bases). Trimming left V 4 bases short and J 5 bases short, with 18 bases between. The CDR3 is 15 residues long. Germline V gene data show CDR1 as SGHDT and CDR2 as YYEEEE. CDR3: CASSLIIGARETQYF. As DNA, the CDR3 is TGTGCCAGCAGCCTGATTATAGGGGCGAGGGAGACCCAGTACTTC.

The rearrangement links TRBV4-2 to TRBJ2-7; D gene unclear. The germline V and J ends were trimmed by 0 bases and 7 bases, with 13 bases remaining between them. Germline CDR1 reads LGHNA; CDR2 reads YNFKEQ. This CDR3 is built from 14 residues. CDR3 region: CASSQEDKTMEQYF. The CDR3 DNA reads as TGTGCCAGCAGCCAAGAAGACAAAACGATGGAGCAGTACTTC.

This clone has just one count. The chain carries TRBV6-5 and TRBJ2-5; 11 nucleotides line up with TRBD2. V lost 7 bases and J lost 7; bases outside the gene matches: 5. This CDR3 is 13 amino acids long. The V gene's germline CDR1 is MNHEY and CDR2 SVGAGI. In nucleotides, the CDR3 is TGTGCCAGCACTAGCGGGGGGTTAGGGACCCAGTACTTC. Protein sequence: CASTSGGLGTQYF.